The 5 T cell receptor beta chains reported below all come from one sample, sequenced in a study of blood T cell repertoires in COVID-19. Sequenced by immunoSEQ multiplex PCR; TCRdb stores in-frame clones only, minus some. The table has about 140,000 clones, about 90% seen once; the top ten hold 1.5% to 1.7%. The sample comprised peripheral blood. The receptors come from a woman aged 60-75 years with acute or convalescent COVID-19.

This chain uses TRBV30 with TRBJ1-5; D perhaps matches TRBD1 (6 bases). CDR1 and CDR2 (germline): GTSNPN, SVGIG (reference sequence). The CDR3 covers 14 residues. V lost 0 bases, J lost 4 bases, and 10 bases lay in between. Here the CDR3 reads CAWSVTGRNQPQHF. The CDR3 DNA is TGTGCCTGGAGTGTAACAGGGCGAAATCAGCCCCAGCATTTT. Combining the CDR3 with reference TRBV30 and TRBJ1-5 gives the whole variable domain SQTIHQWPATLVQPVGSPLSLECTVEGTSNPNLYWYRQAAGRGLQLLFYSVGIGQISSEVPQNLSASRPQDRQFILSSKKLLLSDSGFYLCAWSVTGRNQPQHFGDGTRLSIL.

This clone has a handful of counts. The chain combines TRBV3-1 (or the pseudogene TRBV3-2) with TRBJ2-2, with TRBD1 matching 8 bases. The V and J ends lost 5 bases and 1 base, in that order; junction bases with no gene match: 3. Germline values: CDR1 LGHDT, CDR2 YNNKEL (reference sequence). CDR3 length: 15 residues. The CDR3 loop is CASSFGQGNTGELFF. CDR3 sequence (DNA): TGTGCCAGCAGCTTCGGACAGGGGAACACCGGGGAGCTGTTTTTT.

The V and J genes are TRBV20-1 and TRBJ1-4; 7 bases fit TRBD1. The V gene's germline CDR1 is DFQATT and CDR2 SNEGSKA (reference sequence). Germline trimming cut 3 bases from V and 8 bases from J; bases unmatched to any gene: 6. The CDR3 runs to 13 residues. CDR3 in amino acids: CSASAPDREKLFF. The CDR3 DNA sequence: TGCAGTGCTAGTGCCCCGGACAGGGAAAAACTGTTTTTT.

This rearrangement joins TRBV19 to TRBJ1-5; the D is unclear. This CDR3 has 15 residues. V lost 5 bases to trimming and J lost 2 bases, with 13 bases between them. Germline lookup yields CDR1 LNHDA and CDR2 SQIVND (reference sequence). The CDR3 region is CASSPGGGGNQPQHF. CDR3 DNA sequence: TGTGCCAGTAGTCCAGGTGGCGGGGGCAATCAGCCCCAGCATTTT.

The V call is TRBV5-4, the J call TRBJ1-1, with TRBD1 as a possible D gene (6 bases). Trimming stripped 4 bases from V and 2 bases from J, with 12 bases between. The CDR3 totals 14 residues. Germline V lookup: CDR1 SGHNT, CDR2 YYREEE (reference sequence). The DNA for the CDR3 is TGTGCCAGCAGCGGGCAGGGGTTTAACACTGAAGCTTTCTTT. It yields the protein CASSGQGFNTEAFF.